This entry features one TCR beta chain sequence. V lost 4 bases and J lost 2, with 14 bases in between. This CDR3 contains 15 residues. Germline V gene lookup returns CDR1 SGHRS and CDR2 YFSETQ. This table comes from immunoSEQ multiplex PCR, and its TCRdb copy is limited to in-frame clones, with some not included. The table includes approximately 70,000 clones, nearly 90% detected once. On cycle 4 day 1 and cycle 7 day 1, as well as at baseline, blood was sampled. The data originate from a study of OX40 agonist ivuxolimab in advanced cancers. This rearrangement joins TRBV5-1 to TRBJ2-3; no clear D. Sequenced here: CD4+ or CD8+ T cells sorted from blood, sampled in a trial of the OX40 agonist ivuxolimab. The receptor was isolated from an adult with an advanced solid tumor such as melanoma, head and neck, liver or kidney cancer. CDR3: CASSLMDAHTDTQYF. The CDR3, as DNA: TGCGCCAGCAGCCTGATGGACGCCCACACAGATACGCAGTATTTT.